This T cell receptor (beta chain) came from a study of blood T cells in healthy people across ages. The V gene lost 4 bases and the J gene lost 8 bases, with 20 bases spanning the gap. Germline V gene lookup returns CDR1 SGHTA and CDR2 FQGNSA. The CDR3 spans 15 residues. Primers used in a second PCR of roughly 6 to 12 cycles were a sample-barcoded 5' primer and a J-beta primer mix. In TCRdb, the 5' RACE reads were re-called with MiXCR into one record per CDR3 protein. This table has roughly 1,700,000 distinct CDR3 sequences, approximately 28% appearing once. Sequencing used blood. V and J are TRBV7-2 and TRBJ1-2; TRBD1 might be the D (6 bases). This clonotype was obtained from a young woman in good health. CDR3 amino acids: CASSSASVRGRGYTF. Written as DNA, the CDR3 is TGTGCCAGCAGCTCAGCGAGTGTCAGGGGCCGAGGCTACACCTTC. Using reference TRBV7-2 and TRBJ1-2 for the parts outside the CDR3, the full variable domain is GAGVSQSPSNKVTEKGKDVELRCDPISGHTALYWYRQSLGQGLEFLIYFQGNSAPDKSGLPSDRFSAERTGGSVSTLTIQRTQQEDSAVYLCASSSASVRGRGYTFGSGTRLTVV.